This entry lists 24 T cell receptor beta chains sequenced from one sample in a study of CD4+ T cells in melanoma. Only in-frame clones appear in the TCRdb table, and some are missing; sequencing was by immunoSEQ multiplex PCR. The repertoire has approximately 19,000 clones, around 78% of them found once; the top ten carry 9.7%. All receptors derive from a human donor with melanoma.

This clone came up a few times. V gene TRBV5-1 combines with J gene TRBJ2-3; D might be TRBD1 (6 bases). The CDR3 runs to 14 residues. Germline CDR1 is SGHRS and CDR2 is YFSETQ. Trimming left V 4 bases short and J 2 bases short, with 11 bases between. The CDR3 loop reads CASSNGQTTDTQYF. In DNA, the CDR3 is TGCGCCAGCAGCAATGGACAGACCACAGATACGCAGTATTTT.

The V and J genes are TRBV9 and TRBJ2-7; D gene unclear. V lost 0 bases and J 0 bases, leaving 10 bases between the germline ends. The CDR3 totals 15 residues. Germline-derived CDR1 and CDR2 are SGDLS and YYNGEE. CDR3 DNA sequence: TGTGCCAGCAGCGTAGGGGCGGTGAGCTCCTACGAGCAGTACTTC. Translated, it gives CASSVGAVSSYEQYF.

J is TRBJ1-1 and V is TRBV7-3; 10 positions match TRBD1. This CDR3 comprises 15 residues. Germline trimming cut 3 bases from V and 0 bases from J; bases unmatched to any gene: 1. The germline CDR1 and CDR2 sequences are SGHTA and FQGTGA. The CDR3 loop reads CASSFGTGVNTEAFF. The CDR3 DNA is TGTGCCAGCAGCTTCGGGACAGGGGTGAACACTGAAGCTTTCTTT.

The gene calls are TRBV6-5 and TRBJ1-1, with unresolved D. The V gene's germline CDR1 is MNHEY and CDR2 SVGAGI. V was clipped by 2 bases and J by 3 bases, with 7 bases between them. The CDR3 is 13 residues long. Here the CDR3 DNA reads TGTGCCAGCAGTTACACTGGTGACACTGAAGCTTTCTTT. Translating gives CASSYTGDTEAFF.

CDR3 region: CAGAKETSRNSPLHF. As DNA, the CDR3 is TGTGCCGGGGCTAAGGAAACCTCTCGTAATTCACCCCTCCACTTT. The chain couples TRBV6-6 to TRBJ1-6; maybe TRBD1 (5 bases). Between the trimmed V and J ends, which lost 11 bases and 6 bases, there was a span of 20 bases. CDR1 MNHNY and CDR2 SVGAGI come from the germline V gene (reference sequence). The length of the CDR3 is 15 residues.

The V gene is TRBV4-1, the J gene TRBJ1-5; D remains ambiguous. Germline V CDR1 and CDR2: MGHRA, YSYEKL. V lost 4 bases to trimming and J lost 3 bases, with 10 bases between them. The CDR3 consists of 14 residues. CDR3 bases: TGCGCCAGCAGCCTAGGCCGTACCAATCAGCCCCAGCATTTT. Residues: CASSLGRTNQPQHF.

V and J are TRBV10-3 and TRBJ2-4; D not resolved. The germline CDR1 and CDR2 sequences are ENHRY and SYGVKD. The CDR3 has 13 residues. V was pared by 2 bases and J by 5 bases, with 7 bases between. The DNA of the CDR3 is TGTGCCATCAGTGAGCCGGGCCAAAACATTCAGTACTTC. This encodes CAISEPGQNIQYF.

This clone was picked up one time. The V call is TRBV7-2, the J call TRBJ1-5; TRBD1 is a possible D gene (6 bases). Germline CDR1 and CDR2: SGHTA and FQGNSA. Trimming pared 1 base from V and 7 bases from J, leaving 11 bases between. The CDR3 is 14 amino acids. In DNA form, the CDR3 reads TGTGCCAGCAGCTTAGTCGGGGGCGGGCAGCCCCAGCATTTT. This gives the protein CASSLVGGGQPQHF.

In its sample, this clone is large. The CDR3 DNA is TGCAGCGTTGAAGAGAGAGAACACCAAACTAACTATGGCTACACCTTC. Its translation is CSVEEREHQTNYGYTF. The chain employs TRBV29-1 and TRBJ1-2; no clear D gene. The CDR3 is 16 residues long. Trimming left V 0 bases short and J 0 bases short, with 14 bases between. From germline, CDR1 is SQVTM and CDR2 ANQGSEA.

The chain uses TRBV27 and TRBJ1-1; 7 nucleotides match TRBD1. This CDR3 spans 14 amino acids. Germline V lookup: CDR1 MNHEY, CDR2 SMNVEV (reference sequence). V lost 5 bases to trimming and J lost 4 bases; unmatched junction nucleotides: 7. In DNA form, the CDR3 reads TGTGCCAGCAGTCCCAAACAGGGGAGCACTGAAGCTTTCTTT. Translated: CASSPKQGSTEAFF.

The rearrangement joins TRBV10-2 to TRBJ2-1, with unresolved D. CDR1 and CDR2 from the germline V gene are WSHSY and SAAADI. The germline V and J ends were trimmed by 7 bases and 8 bases, with 15 bases remaining between them. The CDR3 has 13 residues. The CDR3 loop reads CASISSGPYEQFF. In DNA, the CDR3 is TGCGCCAGCATCTCTTCCGGGCCGTATGAGCAGTTCTTC.

The V call is TRBV11-2, the J call TRBJ1-1; possibly TRBD1 for D (6 bases). In germline, CDR1 is SGHAT, CDR2 FQNNGV. CDR3 length: 14 amino acids. V gave up 4 bases and J gave up 3 bases, with 12 bases separating them. The chain's CDR3 is CASSSPTGYTEAFF. The CDR3 DNA reads as TGTGCCAGCAGCTCCCCTACAGGGTACACTGAAGCTTTCTTT.

The V and J genes are TRBV9 and TRBJ1-6; 10 bases are shared with TRBD1. From germline, CDR1 is SGDLS and CDR2 YYNGEE. The CDR3 length is 14 residues. V was clipped by 4 bases and J by 7 bases; unmatched bases: 2. This chain's CDR3 is CASSPGQGNSPLHF. CDR3 coding DNA: TGTGCCAGCAGCCCGGGACAGGGGAATTCACCCCTCCACTTT.

The V call is TRBV4-2, the J call TRBJ1-4, with a weak D call TRBD1 (5 bases). V lost 4 bases, J lost 6 bases, and 12 bases lay in between. The CDR3 contains 14 residues. Germline lookup yields CDR1 LGHNA and CDR2 YNFKEQ. CDR3 amino acids: CASSPPLGDEKLFF. CDR3 in DNA: TGTGCCAGCAGCCCCCCCCTAGGGGATGAAAAACTGTTTTTT.

This clone was counted a few times. This chain links TRBV27 with TRBJ2-1, with no clear D. Germline assignment: CDR1 MNHEY and CDR2 SMNVEV (reference sequence). The CDR3 has 12 residues. V was trimmed by 6 bases and J by 0 bases, leaving 3 bases between them. The CDR3 DNA is TGTGCCAGCAGGGGCTCCTACAATGAGCAGTTCTTC. Protein sequence: CASRGSYNEQFF.

The chain uses TRBV18 and TRBJ1-1, with a weak D call TRBD1 (6 bases). Trimming pared 6 bases from V and 4 bases from J, leaving 18 bases between. Germline CDR1 KGHSH, CDR2 LQKENI. There are 15 residues in the CDR3. Here the CDR3 DNA reads TGTGCCAGCTCCCAAGGGCGTGCACAGGGCACTGAAGCTTTCTTT. It translates to CASSQGRAQGTEAFF.

The genes are TRBV29-1 and TRBJ2-3; 13 positions match TRBD2. Germline V lookup: CDR1 SQVTM, CDR2 ANQGSEA. V lost 2 bases to trimming and J lost 7 bases; unmatched junction nucleotides: 6. This CDR3 has 15 amino acids. The CDR3 here is CSVEPLAGGLYTQYF. CDR3 DNA: TGCAGCGTTGAACCACTAGCGGGGGGGCTATATACGCAGTATTTT.

The chain recombines TRBV7-8 with TRBJ2-7; 8 bases fit TRBD1. The CDR3 sequence is 15 residues long. Germline V lookup: CDR1 SGHVS, CDR2 FQNEAQ. V lost 0 bases to trimming and J lost 5 bases; unmatched junction nucleotides: 6. The CDR3 protein is CASSLAAGGLNEQYF. The CDR3 region has the DNA TGTGCCAGCAGCTTAGCGGCAGGGGGCCTGAACGAGCAGTACTTC.

The chain employs TRBV19 and TRBJ2-7; 11 nucleotides match TRBD2. From germline, CDR1 is LNHDA and CDR2 SQIVND (reference sequence). J lost 4 bases, V lost 4 bases, and 6 bases had no gene match. The CDR3 runs to 15 residues. CDR3 sequence (DNA): TGTGCCAGTAGTACCTGGACTAGCGGGTTATACGAGCAGTACTTC. Translating it yields CASSTWTSGLYEQYF.

This chain joins TRBV19 and TRBJ2-3, with 12 bases fitting TRBD2. In germline, CDR1 is LNHDA, CDR2 SQIVND (reference sequence). This CDR3 has 18 amino acids. Trimming took 4 bases from V and 2 from J; bases not matched to a gene: 10. The CDR3 is CASSKKAGLAGLTDTQYF. For the CDR3, the DNA is TGTGCCAGTAGTAAAAAGGCGGGACTAGCGGGCCTCACAGATACGCAGTATTTT.

The genes are TRBV29-1 and TRBJ1-1, with TRBD1 matching over 7 bases. V trimming: 2 bases; J trimming: 1 base; junction bases outside the gene matches: 7. CDR3 size: 15 residues. CDR1 SQVTM and CDR2 ANQGSEA come from the germline V gene. This CDR3 reads CSVERAGQKNTEAFF. The CDR3 nucleotides read TGCAGCGTTGAAAGGGCGGGACAGAAGAACACTGAAGCTTTCTTT.

The chain recombines TRBV5-5 with TRBJ2-2; 9 bases line up with TRBD2. The V segment lost 1 base and the J segment 1 base; nucleotides outside the gene matches: 5. The CDR3 runs 17 residues. The germline V gene encodes CDR1 SGHKS and CDR2 YYEKEE (reference sequence). The CDR3: CASSLMASGENTGELFF. The CDR3 bases are TGTGCCAGCAGCTTGATGGCTAGCGGGGAGAACACCGGGGAGCTGTTTTTT.

This chain connects TRBV6-5 to TRBJ2-3; 7 nucleotides align to TRBD1. The germline CDR1 and CDR2 sequences are MNHEY and SVGAGI. V lost 4 bases to trimming and J lost 2 bases; unmatched junction nucleotides: 3. The CDR3 contains 14 residues. CDR3 coding DNA: TGTGCCAGCAGTTGGACAGGTCACACAGATACGCAGTATTTT. Amino acid sequence: CASSWTGHTDTQYF.

The rearrangement uses TRBV19 and TRBJ1-1; D is uncertain. The CDR3 contains 13 residues. Trimming took off 1 base at V and 0 bases at J, with 3 bases between the two ends. Germline CDR1 LNHDA, CDR2 SQIVND (reference sequence). CDR3 region: CASSIGMNTEAFF. The CDR3, as DNA: TGTGCCAGTAGTATAGGAATGAACACTGAAGCTTTCTTT.